The 13 T cell receptor beta chains below come from one sample, sequenced in a study of T cell clones after liver transplantation. Only in-frame clones appear in the TCRdb table, and some are missing; sequencing was by immunoSEQ multiplex PCR. The sample lists about 120,000 clones; approximately 90% were seen once. Material: CD4+ T cells from blood, obtained 12 months after liver transplant. The receptors originated from a human patient who received a liver transplant. Some T cells may be graft donor cells.

J is TRBJ1-2 and V is TRBV27, with D perhaps matching TRBD1 (6 bases). The CDR3 covers 14 residues. CDR1 and CDR2 (germline): MNHEY, SMNVEV (reference sequence). Trimming shortened V by 6 bases and J by 4 bases, and 15 bases separated the two germline ends. The CDR3 sequence is CASSLNRDSYGYTF. Here the CDR3 DNA reads TGTGCCAGCAGCCTTAACAGGGATTCCTATGGCTACACCTTC.

The rearrangement joins TRBV23-1 to TRBJ2-1; tentatively, D is TRBD2 (7 bases). TRBV23-1 is classed as an ORF, of uncertain function. V lost 3 bases to trimming and J lost 0 bases, with 36 bases between them. This CDR3 has 24 amino acids. CDR3 sequence (DNA): TGCGCCAGCAGTCACCCCGGACGGGGGGCCCCTATGAAGCGCGGCGCCAGCTCCTACAATGAGCAGTTCTTC. Translation: CASSHPGRGAPMKRGASSYNEQFF.

J is TRBJ1-1 and V is TRBV19; no clear D gene. This CDR3 region has 14 residues. The V and J ends lost 3 bases and 4 bases respectively, with 12 bases between them. The germline V gene has CDR1 LNHDA and CDR2 SQIVND (reference sequence). The CDR3 DNA is TGTGCCAGTAGTATCCATGGGGAGGGCACTGAAGCTTTCTTT. Encoded protein: CASSIHGEGTEAFF.

The rearrangement joins TRBV5-3 to TRBJ2-1; D gene uncertain. TRBV5-3 is filed as an ORF, its function uncertain. The CDR3 runs 11 residues. V lost 4 bases to trimming and J lost 15 bases, with 14 bases between them. CDR3 sequence (DNA): TGTGCCAGAAGCCGCGACGGCACCACGTTCTTC. It specifies CARSRDGTTFF.

This CDR3 reads CASSLDRAGNTEAFF. For the CDR3, the DNA is TGTGCCAGCAGCTTAGATAGGGCTGGGAACACTGAAGCTTTCTTT. The rearrangement joins TRBV11-2 to TRBJ1-1; D is undetermined. CDR1 is SGHAT, CDR2 FQNNGV, per germline. V lost 0 bases to trimming and J lost 1 base, with 9 bases between them. The length of the CDR3 is 15 residues.

The rearrangement links TRBV5-1 to TRBJ2-7; 12 nucleotides align to TRBD2. The ends lost 4 bases at V and 7 bases at J; junction bases unmatched: 12. The CDR3 is made up of 16 amino acids. Germline assignment: CDR1 SGHRS and CDR2 YFSETQ. CDR3 loop: CASSLRTSGTPGEQYF. The CDR3, as DNA: TGCGCCAGCAGCCTGAGGACTAGCGGGACCCCCGGGGAGCAGTACTTC. The full variable domain, completed using reference TRBV5-1 and TRBJ2-7, is KAGVTQTPRYLIKTRGQQVTLSCSPISGHRSVSWYQQTPGQGLQFLFEYFSETQRNKGNFPGRFSGRQFSNSRSEMNVSTLELGDSALYLCASSLRTSGTPGEQYFGPGTRLTVT.

This clone was seen more than once but under ten times. The same CDR3 arises from other DNA sequences in this sample as well. V and J are TRBV5-1 and TRBJ2-5; 9 positions match TRBD2. This CDR3 has 16 residues. Per the germline V gene, CDR1 is SGHRS and CDR2 is YFSETQ. V shed 2 bases and J 4 bases; nucleotides not matched to a gene: 9. The CDR3 region is CASSFSLAGGGETQYF. The DNA for the CDR3 is TGCGCCAGCAGCTTTTCCCTCGCGGGAGGGGGAGAGACCCAGTACTTC.

This chain links TRBV7-5 with TRBJ2-7; the table's D call of TRBD1 was not tested on the DNA. TRBV7-5 counts as a pseudogene. The CDR3 has 14 amino acids. The CDR3 coding sequence is TGTGTCAGAAGCTTAGCAGGACAGGGCTACGAGCAGTACTTC. This codes for CVRSLAGQGYEQYF.

In its sample, this clone was seen once. The V call is TRBV4-1, the J call TRBJ1-1; D is unresolved. V was shortened by 1 base and J by 1 base, with 7 bases between the two germline ends. CDR3 length equals 14 residues. Germline V lookup: CDR1 MGHRA, CDR2 YSYEKL. The CDR3 nucleotides are TGCGCCAGCAGCCAAGTCGCACAGAACACTGAAGCTTTCTTT. Its translation: CASSQVAQNTEAFF.

The chain uses TRBV6-5 and TRBJ2-1, with D uncertain. CDR3 length: 14 residues. Germline CDR1 is MNHEY and CDR2 is SVGAGI. Trimming shortened V by 6 bases and J by 7 bases, and 16 bases separated the two germline ends. This CDR3 is CASSPPRARNEQFF. The CDR3 bases are TGTGCCAGCAGCCCCCCCCGGGCTAGGAATGAGCAGTTCTTC.

The chain carries TRBV6-6 and TRBJ2-3; unclear D gene. CDR1 is MNHNY and CDR2 is SVGAGI in the germline V gene (reference sequence). Deletions cut 2 bases from V and 1 base from J, with 7 bases between. This CDR3 has 14 residues. CDR3 DNA: TGTGCCAGCAGTTACCTACCGGGCACAGATACGCAGTATTTT. The encoded protein is CASSYLPGTDTQYF.

This clone was seen once. This chain connects TRBV2 to TRBJ2-5, with TRBD2 as a possible D gene (6 bases). The CDR3 runs 13 residues. Deletions cut 7 bases from V and 2 bases from J, with 11 bases between. Germline CDR1 is SNHLY and CDR2 is FYNNEI. The DNA for the CDR3 is TGTGCCAGCATGGCGGGAACACAAGAGACCCAGTACTTC. It translates to CASMAGTQETQYF.

This clone has only one observation. V and J are TRBV4-2 and TRBJ2-1; 7 positions match TRBD1. The ends lost 2 bases at V and 4 bases at J; junction bases unmatched: 20. CDR1 is LGHNA and CDR2 is YNFKEQ in the germline V gene. The CDR3 sequence is 20 residues long. The CDR3 bases are TGTGCCAGCAGCCAACCCCCGCTTTCCCTTAGGACAGGTTATTACAATGAGCAGTTCTTC. It yields the protein CASSQPPLSLRTGYYNEQFF.